What follows are 7 T cell receptor beta chains derived from one specimen sequenced in a study of T cells in Graves' hyperthyroidism and ophthalmopathy. TCR beta CDR3 regions were amplified from RNA transcripts. The HTBI primer set served for first-round RT-PCR of the TCR CDR3. TCRdb re-derived calls from the multiplex PCR reads in MiXCR, one entry per CDR3 protein. The sample has more than 650,000 distinct CDR3 sequences; less than 15% are singletons. Sequencing was carried out using blood. These receptor sequences come from a young woman with Graves' hyperthyroidism.

This clonotype was counted a few times. The chain employs TRBV19 and TRBJ1-2; 8 bases agree with TRBD1. The CDR3 has 13 amino acids. From germline, CDR1 is LNHDA and CDR2 SQIVND (reference sequence). V shed 3 bases and J 6 bases; nucleotides not matched to a gene: 3. This CDR3 reads CASSMVDRDGYTF. The CDR3 nucleotides are TGTGCCAGTAGTATGGTGGACAGGGATGGCTACACCTTC.

This clonotype came up many times. This sequence joins TRBV28 and TRBJ2-1; 11 bases fit TRBD2. The V gene's germline CDR1 is MDHEN and CDR2 SYDVKM. The V and J ends lost 3 bases and 3 bases, in that order; junction bases with no gene match: 7. The CDR3 sequence is 17 residues long. CDR3 protein: CASSLSGLAEGYNEQFF. The CDR3 DNA sequence: TGTGCCAGCAGTTTGTCGGGACTAGCGGAGGGCTACAATGAGCAGTTCTTC.

The table lists this clonotype with a few counts. The chain employs TRBV24-1 and TRBJ2-5; TRBD1 aligns across 10 bases. V lost 9 bases and J lost 2; bases outside the gene matches: 2. Germline CDR1 reads KGHDR; CDR2 reads SFDVKD. This CDR3 is built from 13 residues. The CDR3 region is CATGTGAQETQYF. The DNA for the CDR3 is TGTGCCACCGGGACAGGGGCTCAAGAGACCCAGTACTTC.

The table lists this clonotype with many counts. The chain carries TRBV7-8 and TRBJ2-3; 9 bases are shared with TRBD2. CDR3 length: 14 residues. The germline CDR1 and CDR2 sequences are SGHVS and FQNEAQ. The J segment lost 3 bases and the V segment lost 10 bases, leaving 8 bases of the junction unmatched. The CDR3 here is CATKPGLATDTQYF. CDR3 sequence (DNA): TGTGCCACCAAACCGGGACTAGCTACAGATACGCAGTATTTT.

DNA of the CDR3: TGTGCCAGCAGTCTGACGGGAGGTTTGGGGTATAGCAATCAGCCCCAGCATTTT. Translation: CASSLTGGLGYSNQPQHF. The V call is TRBV6-1, the J call TRBJ1-5, with no clear D. Deletions cut 5 bases from V and 0 bases from J, with 20 bases between. Germline V gives CDR1 MNHNS, CDR2 SASEGT. The CDR3 is made up of 18 amino acids.

This clonotype has just a few counts. This chain uses TRBV15 with TRBJ1-4; D possibly corresponds to TRBD1 (5 bases). From germline, CDR1 is LNHNV and CDR2 YYDKDF (reference sequence). The CDR3 has 16 amino acids. The V and J ends lost 5 bases and 0 bases respectively, with 13 bases between them. The CDR3 bases are TGTGCCACCAGCGCCCGGTGGGGGGCAACTAATGAAAAACTGTTTTTT. Protein sequence: CATSARWGATNEKLFF. The whole variable domain, filled in from reference TRBV15 and TRBJ1-4, reads DAMVIQNPRYQVTQFGKPVTLSCSQTLNHNVMYWYQQKSSQAPKLLFHYYDKDFNNEADTPDNFQSRRPNTSFCFLDIRSPGLGDTAMYLCATSARWGATNEKLFFGSGTQLSVL.

The sample holds many counts of this clonotype. This chain links TRBV11-2 with TRBJ2-5; 7 nucleotides match TRBD2. Germline CDR1 reads SGHAT; CDR2 reads FQNNGV. The CDR3 is made up of 14 amino acids. Germline trimming cut 5 bases from V and 4 bases from J; bases unmatched to any gene: 7. CDR3 in amino acids: CASSPGVAGETQYF. The DNA of the CDR3 is TGTGCCAGCAGCCCAGGAGTAGCGGGAGAGACCCAGTACTTC.